The next 27 T cell receptor beta chains were all read from a single sample in a study of cytotoxic CD8 clonotypes in ibrutinib-treated CLL. TCRdb keeps only in-frame clones here, not all; method: immunoSEQ multiplex PCR. Of more than 300,000 clones in the sample, just under 80% are singletons; the top ten hold under 8.5%. The source was PBMCs, collected before ibrutinib treatment. Every receptor here comes from a human donor with chronic lymphocytic leukemia.

The chain couples TRBV28 to TRBJ2-7; 9 positions match TRBD2. With V trimmed by 7 bases and J by 7 bases, 14 bases remained unmatched. The CDR3 loop spans 15 amino acids. Germline V gene data show CDR1 as MDHEN and CDR2 as SYDVKM. The CDR3 loop reads CASKLGLADSWEQYF. The CDR3 bases are TGTGCCAGCAAACTGGGACTAGCCGACAGTTGGGAGCAGTACTTC.

The chain carries TRBV27 and TRBJ1-5; TRBD1 matches 8 bases. The CDR3 has 17 residues. V trimming: 6 bases; J trimming: 0 bases; junction bases outside the gene matches: 10. The germline gives CDR1 MNHEY, CDR2 SMNVEV (reference sequence). Here the CDR3 reads CASRPRVGQGSNQPQHF. CDR3 in DNA: TGTGCCAGCAGACCTCGTGTCGGACAGGGTAGCAATCAGCCCCAGCATTTT.

This clone has only one observation. The V and J genes are TRBV18 and TRBJ2-1, with D possibly TRBD2 on 5 matching bases. Per germline, CDR1 KGHSH and CDR2 LQKENI. V lost 1 base and J lost 4, with 11 bases in between. The CDR3 has 15 amino acids. CDR3 sequence: CASSPRGREYNEQFF. In nucleotides, the CDR3 is TGTGCCAGCTCACCACGAGGGAGAGAATACAATGAGCAGTTCTTC.

The chain combines TRBV5-4 with TRBJ2-7; D unresolved. Germline V CDR1 and CDR2: SGHNT, YYREEE (reference sequence). The CDR3 length is 11 residues. Trimming shortened V by 1 base and J by 7 bases, and 6 bases separated the two germline ends. The DNA of the CDR3 is TGTGCCAGCAGCTTGTCAGAAGAGCAGTACTTC. Protein product: CASSLSEEQYF.

This clone turned up a few times. The rearrangement uses TRBV7-9 and TRBJ1-2; tentative D call: TRBD1 (5 bases). V gave up 5 bases and J gave up 4 bases, with 14 bases separating them. This CDR3 is 14 amino acids long. Germline V gene lookup returns CDR1 SEHNR and CDR2 FQNEAQ (reference sequence). CDR3 nucleotides: TGTGCCAGCAGCACGGTGGCAGGGAGCTATGGCTACACCTTC. As protein: CASSTVAGSYGYTF.

This chain joins TRBV6-4 and TRBJ2-6; D is possibly TRBD2 (6 bases). V was shortened by 5 bases and J by 3 bases, with 8 bases between the two germline ends. This CDR3 comprises 14 residues. Germline V gives CDR1 MRHNA, CDR2 SNTAGT. The CDR3 DNA reads TGTGCCAGCAGTAGGGACTTTGGGGCCAACGTCCTGACTTTC. Translating it yields CASSRDFGANVLTF.

This chain joins TRBV9 and TRBJ2-5; tentatively, D is TRBD1 (6 bases). The V end lost 4 bases, the J end lost 3 bases, and 19 bases lay between the germline ends. The germline V gene has CDR1 SGDLS and CDR2 YYNGEE. The CDR3 covers 16 residues. CDR3 protein: CASSTGGAWVEETQYF. As DNA, the CDR3 is TGTGCCAGCAGCACTGGGGGCGCTTGGGTCGAAGAGACCCAGTACTTC.

The chain uses TRBV9 and TRBJ2-7; D ambiguous. CDR1 and CDR2 from the germline V gene are SGDLS and YYNGEE. The CDR3 totals 15 residues. V was cut by 0 bases and J by 2 bases, with 12 bases left in between. This CDR3 is CASSVGSSAAYEQYF. The CDR3 coding sequence is TGTGCCAGCAGCGTAGGTTCGTCGGCAGCCTACGAGCAGTACTTC.

The gene calls are TRBV7-6 and TRBJ2-7, with D perhaps matching TRBD2 (6 bases). V lost 1 base and J 1 base, leaving 11 bases between the germline ends. The V gene's germline CDR1 is SGHVS and CDR2 FNYEAQ. The CDR3 totals 15 residues. CDR3 nucleotides: TGTGCCAGCAGCTTAGACTGGAGGGGATCCTACGAGCAGTACTTC. Translated, it gives CASSLDWRGSYEQYF.

Points on this clone: Other DNA variants within this sample encode the same CDR3. The chain links TRBV19 to TRBJ1-2; D is uncertain. The germline V gene encodes CDR1 LNHDA and CDR2 SQIVND (reference sequence). The CDR3 contains 12 residues. V dropped 1 base and J dropped 6 bases, with 6 bases sitting between them. The CDR3 DNA is TGTGCCAGTAGTATAGGTGGAGATGGCTACACCTTC. The encoded protein is CASSIGGDGYTF.

This clone showed up just a few times. The chain employs TRBV18 and TRBJ2-6, with 8 positions matching TRBD1. J gave up 1 base and V 3 bases, and 8 bases lay outside the gene matches. The CDR3 length is 18 residues. Germline V gives CDR1 KGHSH, CDR2 LQKENI. CDR3 coding DNA: TGTGCCAGCTCACCCGTCACAGGGGGACTTTCTGGGGCCAACGTCCTGACTTTC. It translates to CASSPVTGGLSGANVLTF.

The chain joins TRBV25-1 to TRBJ1-2; 8 bases agree with TRBD1. J gave up 8 bases and V 1 base, and 6 bases lay outside the gene matches. The CDR3 has 14 amino acids. CDR1 is MGHDK, CDR2 SYGVNS, per germline. The DNA of the CDR3 is TGTGCCAGCAGTGAATGGTGGACAGGGAACGGCTACACCTTC. Amino acid sequence: CASSEWWTGNGYTF.

There are a few counts of this clone. The chain joins TRBV2 to TRBJ2-7, with a tentative D call TRBD1 (5 bases). The germline CDR1 and CDR2 sequences are SNHLY and FYNNEI. The CDR3 runs 13 residues. With 6 bases removed from V and 4 bases from J, the gap between germline ends came to 13 bases. The CDR3 loop reads CASSTGQSYEQYF. The CDR3 DNA reads TGTGCCAGCAGCACAGGACAATCATACGAGCAGTACTTC.

The chain employs TRBV29-1 and TRBJ2-3; TRBD2 might be the D (5 bases). V lost 5 bases and J 0 bases, leaving 6 bases between the germline ends. Germline V gene lookup returns CDR1 SQVTM and CDR2 ANQGSEA. The CDR3 loop spans 12 amino acids. The CDR3 loop is CSVTGSTDTQYF. The CDR3 DNA reads TGCAGCGTTACGGGGAGCACAGATACGCAGTATTTT.

The gene calls are TRBV15 and TRBJ2-7, with TRBD2 matching 7 bases. CDR3 length: 15 amino acids. The J segment lost 3 bases and the V segment lost 1 base, leaving 6 bases of the junction unmatched. Germline-derived CDR1 and CDR2 are LNHNV and YYDKDF (reference sequence). CDR3 loop: CATSRAGREFYEQYF. The CDR3 bases are TGTGCCACCAGCAGAGCGGGGCGGGAGTTCTACGAGCAGTACTTC.

The CDR3 DNA is TGTGCCAGCAGCGTAGCTACAGGGGAACAGCTCCTTGGCTACGAGCAGTACTTC. It encodes CASSVATGEQLLGYEQYF. This chain joins TRBV9 and TRBJ2-7; 7 bases fit TRBD1. Germline V gene lookup returns CDR1 SGDLS and CDR2 YYNGEE. V was pared by 0 bases and J by 3 bases, with 15 bases of the junction left unmatched. This CDR3 comprises 18 residues.

The chain is built from TRBV5-8 and TRBJ2-5; 8 bases match TRBD2. The CDR3 is 15 amino acids. Per the germline V gene, CDR1 is SGHTS and CDR2 is YDEGEE. Trimming took 4 bases from V and 5 from J; bases not matched to a gene: 10. This CDR3 reads CASSHSGESRETQYF. The CDR3 DNA reads TGTGCCAGCAGCCATAGCGGGGAGTCGAGGGAGACCCAGTACTTC.

The rearrangement uses TRBV16 and TRBJ2-1; TRBD1 matches 7 bases. The V segment lost 7 bases and the J segment 3 bases; nucleotides outside the gene matches: 9. The V gene's germline CDR1 is KGHSY and CDR2 FQNENV. This CDR3 comprises 15 residues. The CDR3 loop is CASKKGAGGYNEQFF. CDR3 nucleotide sequence: TGTGCCAGCAAAAAAGGGGCAGGGGGCTACAATGAGCAGTTCTTC.

The genes are TRBV5-1 and TRBJ2-7; D gene ambiguous. CDR1 is SGHRS, CDR2 YFSETQ, per germline. The CDR3 runs 14 residues. Trimming pared 6 bases from V and 1 base from J, leaving 14 bases between. CDR3 nucleotide sequence: TGCGCCAGCACCAAAGCAGTGGGATCCTACGAGCAGTACTTC. Its protein product is CASTKAVGSYEQYF.

CDR3 bases: TGTGCCAGCAGCTTAGACCGGGCCCAGCCAGATACGCAGTATTTT. Translation: CASSLDRAQPDTQYF. This chain connects TRBV7-9 to TRBJ2-3; D is unclear. CDR1 is SEHNR and CDR2 is FQNEAQ in the germline V gene (reference sequence). The CDR3 totals 15 residues. Trimming left V 1 base short and J 4 bases short, with 12 bases between.

This chain joins TRBV12-5 and TRBJ2-2; D possibly corresponds to TRBD2 (5 bases). Deletions cut 0 bases from V and 5 bases from J, with 7 bases between. Germline V gene lookup returns CDR1 LGHNT and CDR2 FRNRAP. The CDR3 totals 14 residues. CDR3 coding DNA: TGTGCTAGTGGTTTGGTACCGGGGACCGGGGAGCTGTTTTTT. It specifies CASGLVPGTGELFF.

V and J are TRBV7-2 and TRBJ2-5; 8 nucleotides match TRBD2. CDR3 length: 14 amino acids. Germline V lookup: CDR1 SGHTA, CDR2 FQGNSA. With V trimmed by 1 base and J by 4 bases, 2 bases remained unmatched. The CDR3 region has the DNA TGTGCCAGCAGCTTAGTACGGGAGGGAGAGACCCAGTACTTC. This translates into CASSLVREGETQYF.

V usage is TRBV7-8 and J usage is TRBJ2-1; 8 bases are shared with TRBD1. Germline lookup yields CDR1 SGHVS and CDR2 FQNEAQ. V lost 5 bases to trimming and J lost 8 bases; unmatched junction nucleotides: 14. This CDR3 contains 16 residues. The CDR3 loop is CASSGLQGVGLHEQFF. DNA for the CDR3: TGTGCCAGCAGCGGGCTACAGGGGGTGGGCTTGCATGAGCAGTTCTTC.

This clone was seen a handful of times. The chain is built from TRBV6-1 and TRBJ1-1; D perhaps matches TRBD1 (5 bases). The V and J ends lost 2 bases and 0 bases respectively, with 13 bases between them. Germline V gene lookup returns CDR1 MNHNS and CDR2 SASEGT. The CDR3 runs to 16 residues. CDR3 loop: CASSEFFGALNTEAFF. In DNA, the CDR3 is TGTGCCAGCAGTGAATTTTTCGGGGCCTTGAACACTGAAGCTTTCTTT.

V gene TRBV15 combines with J gene TRBJ1-5; D uncertain. This CDR3 has 15 residues. CDR1 and CDR2 from the germline V gene are LNHNV and YYDKDF (reference sequence). Deletions cut 0 bases from V and 5 bases from J, with 11 bases between. CDR3 region: CATSRDLSGHQPQHF. The CDR3 DNA reads TGTGCCACCAGCAGAGATTTGAGCGGTCATCAGCCCCAGCATTTT. Looking up the rest from reference TRBV15 and TRBJ1-5 gives the full variable domain: DAMVIQNPRYQVTQFGKPVTLSCSQTLNHNVMYWYQQKSSQAPKLLFHYYDKDFNNEADTPDNFQSRRPNTSFCFLDIRSPGLGDTAMYLCATSRDLSGHQPQHFGDGTRLSIL.

V and J are TRBV6-5 and TRBJ2-7, with unresolved D. V was trimmed by 5 bases and J by 2 bases, leaving 4 bases between them. In germline, CDR1 is MNHEY, CDR2 SVGAGI. This CDR3 contains 11 residues. The CDR3 reads CASSETYEQYF. DNA for the CDR3: TGTGCCAGCAGTGAGACCTACGAGCAGTACTTC.

The chain links TRBV7-6 to TRBJ2-3; TRBD1 matches 7 bases. J lost 0 bases, V lost 5 bases, and 11 bases had no gene match. CDR1 and CDR2 (germline): SGHVS, FNYEAQ. The CDR3 is made up of 17 amino acids. The DNA of the CDR3 is TGTGCCAGCAGCACACGGACAGGAGTCTCTAGCACAGATACGCAGTATTTT. As protein: CASSTRTGVSSTDTQYF. Based on the CDR3 plus reference TRBV7-6 and TRBJ2-3, the full variable domain is GAGVSQSPRYKVTKRGQDVALRCDPISGHVSLYWYRQALGQGPEFLTYFNYEAQQDKSGLPNDRFSAERPEGSISTLTIQRTEQRDSAMYRCASSTRTGVSSTDTQYFGPGTRLTVL.